This is a list of T cell receptor beta chains from one sample in a study of naive and memory T cell subsets. Each CDR3 protein is one row after TCRdb ran MiXCR on the 5' RACE reads. Of approximately 58,000 distinct CDR3 sequences in the sample, under 8.5% were seen once. These receptors came from a male donor in good health. CDR3s include the opening cysteine and the closing phenylalanine or tryptophan. The order of the fields is D gene, J gene, V gene, clone size, CDR3 DNA, CDR3 protein. A D gene is named only where the DNA matches it firmly. The size field is filled for only some rows; it gives once, few, many or a size class.

>-|TRBJ1-1|TRBV29-1|few
TGCAGCGTTGAAGAATGGGCCCCAGGAGAGAACACTGAAGCTTTCTTT
CSVEEWAPGENTEAFF
>-|TRBJ2-7|TRBV4-2|-
TGTGCCAGCAGCCAAGATGGGACCCCGGGGGCCTACGAGCAGTACTTC
CASSQDGTPGAYEQYF
>-|TRBJ2-6|TRBV6-6|-
TGTGCCAGCAGTTACGGCCGGGGGCGGTTTTCCGGGGCCAACGTCCTGACTTTC
CASSYGRGRFSGANVLTF
>-|TRBJ2-7|TRBV6-5|-
TGTGCCAGCAGTTACTCGGGGGGAAGGATCTACGAGCAGTACTTC
CASSYSGGRIYEQYF
>-|TRBJ1-2|TRBV27|many
TGTGCCAGCAGATCTCTGATGACAGGAGCTAACTATGGCTACACCTTC
CASRSLMTGANYGYTF
>-|TRBJ1-3|TRBV12-3/TRBV12-4|few
TGTGCCAGCAGTTTCCTTCAGTCCCCTGGAAACACCATATATTTT
CASSFLQSPGNTIYF
>-|TRBJ2-3|TRBV6-5|-
TGTGCCAGCACCCAACGGGACGGGGGAGATACGCAGTATTTT
CASTQRDGGDTQYF
>-|TRBJ1-2|TRBV29-1|-
TGCAGCGTTGAAAATCCAGTCTATGGCTACACCTTC
CSVENPVYGYTF
>TRBD2|TRBJ2-2|TRBV29-1|many
TGCAGCGTTGGTCCCGGGACTAGCGCTCACGGGGAGCTGTTTTTT
CSVGPGTSAHGELFF
>-|TRBJ2-5|TRBV11-1|many
TGTGCCAGCAGCAACTATGGGGAGACCCAGTACTTC
CASSNYGETQYF
>TRBD1|TRBJ1-2|TRBV7-9|many
TGTGCCAGCAGCTTAAGGCAGGGGGACTACACCTTC
CASSLRQGDYTF
>-|TRBJ2-1|TRBV5-1|many
TGCGCCAGCAGCCTGAAACTTCAGGGGACTACCTACAATGAGCAGTTCTTC
CASSLKLQGTTYNEQFF
>TRBD1|TRBJ2-5|TRBV6-2/TRBV6-3|few
TGTGCCAGCAGTTCGACAGGGGTTAAGGAGACCCAGTACTTC
CASSSTGVKETQYF
>-|TRBJ2-5|TRBV6-2/TRBV6-3|-
TGTGCCAGCAGTTACTCAGACGGCAACCAAGAGACCCAGTACTTC
CASSYSDGNQETQYF
>-|TRBJ1-3|TRBV7-8|few
TGTGCCAGCAGCGTGACAGTTACAGGCTCTGGAAACACCATATATTTT
CASSVTVTGSGNTIYF
>-|TRBJ2-7|TRBV2|many
TGTGCCATCAAGCTTCCGGGAAGAAGTTTAGGCGAGCAGTACTTC
CAIKLPGRSLGEQYF